Sequencing of this T cell receptor beta chain was carried out in a study of post-analysis software for immune sequencing data. Study results and limitations: In patients, five or six TRBV segments were more frequent than in controls, with TRBV5-6, TRBV5-1 and TRBV20-1 among them.

CDR3 length: 13 residues. V dropped 7 bases and J dropped 0 bases, with 9 bases sitting between them. Per the germline V gene, CDR1 is SQVTM and CDR2 is ANQGSEA. This clonotype was seen more than once but under ten times. Antigen: not known. Sequencing libraries made from TCR beta cDNA carried unique molecular identifiers. TCRdb recomputed calls from the PCR reads with MiXCR, one row per CDR3 protein. The repertoire has about 540,000 distinct CDR3 sequences, around a third of them found once; the top ten carry about 6%. Sequences were obtained from blood. This chain connects TRBV29-1 to TRBJ1-4; unclear D gene. The clonotype originates from a girl aged 2 to 17 with multiple sclerosis. The CDR3 DNA follows: TGCAGCGGCCGAATGGCAACTAATGAAAAACTGTTTTTT. This encodes CSGRMATNEKLFF. Full variable domain (remainder filled in from reference TRBV29-1 and TRBJ1-4): SAVISQKPSRDICQRGTSLTIQCQVDSQVTMMFWYRQQPGQSLTLIATANQGSEATYESGFVIDKFPISRPNLTFSTLTVSNMSPEDSSIYLCSGRMATNEKLFFGSGTQLSVL.